This T cell receptor beta chain appears in the sequencing data of a study of shared clonotypes between healthy human individuals. CDR3 length: 13 amino acids. V lost 6 bases and J lost 0, with 8 bases in between. CDR1 and CDR2 from the germline V gene are MNHEY and SVGAGI. This clone was seen just once. Produced via immunoSEQ multiplex PCR; TCRdb's table is partial and in-frame only. The sample records some 690,000 clones, less than 95% being singletons. Specimen: memory CD8+ T cells from PBMCs. Subset reported: CD45RO+ cells pooled with CCR7-negative TemRA cells. V is TRBV6-5 and J is TRBJ1-1; TRBD1 is a possible D gene (6 bases). This TCR came from a young man in good health. Some clones in this sample may be carry-over from other donors' samples. The CDR3 DNA sequence: TGTGCCAGCAGGACAGGTATGAACACTGAAGCTTTCTTT. It encodes CASRTGMNTEAFF.